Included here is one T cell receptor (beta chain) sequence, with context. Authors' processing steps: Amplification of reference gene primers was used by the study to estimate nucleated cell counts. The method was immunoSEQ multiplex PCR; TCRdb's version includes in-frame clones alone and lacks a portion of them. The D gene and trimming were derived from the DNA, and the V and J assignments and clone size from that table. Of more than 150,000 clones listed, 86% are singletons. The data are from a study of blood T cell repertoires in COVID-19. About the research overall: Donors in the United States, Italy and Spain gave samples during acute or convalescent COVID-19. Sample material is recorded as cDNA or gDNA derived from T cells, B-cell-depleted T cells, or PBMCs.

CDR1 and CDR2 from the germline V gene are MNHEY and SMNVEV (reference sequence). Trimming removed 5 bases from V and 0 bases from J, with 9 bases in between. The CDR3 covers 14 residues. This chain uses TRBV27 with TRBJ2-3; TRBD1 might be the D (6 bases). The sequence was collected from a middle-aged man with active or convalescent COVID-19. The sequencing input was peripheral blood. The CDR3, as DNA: TGTGCCAGCAGTCCCAGGGGAAGCACAGATACGCAGTATTTT. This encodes CASSPRGSTDTQYF.